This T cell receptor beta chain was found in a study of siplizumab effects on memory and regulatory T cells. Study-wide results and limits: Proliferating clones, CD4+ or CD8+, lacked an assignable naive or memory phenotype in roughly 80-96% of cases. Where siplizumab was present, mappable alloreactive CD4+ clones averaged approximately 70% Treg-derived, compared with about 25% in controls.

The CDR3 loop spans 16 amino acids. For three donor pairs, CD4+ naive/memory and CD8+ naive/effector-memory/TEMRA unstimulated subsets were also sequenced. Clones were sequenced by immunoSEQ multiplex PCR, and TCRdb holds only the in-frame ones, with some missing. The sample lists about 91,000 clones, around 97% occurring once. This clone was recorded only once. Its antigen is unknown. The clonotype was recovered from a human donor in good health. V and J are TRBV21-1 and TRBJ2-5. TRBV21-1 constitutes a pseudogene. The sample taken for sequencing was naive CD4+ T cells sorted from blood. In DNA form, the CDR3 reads TGTGCCAGCAGCAAAGCGGGACGGAATGACCAAGAGACCCAGTACTTC. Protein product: CASSKAGRNDQETQYF.